Each of the 7 T cell receptor beta chains below was sequenced from the same sample in a study of cytomegalovirus exposure and HLA in healthy donors. The PCR used 60 Vbeta and 13 Jbeta primers. TCRdb keeps only in-frame clones here, not all; method: immunoSEQ multiplex PCR. Counted here are under 200,000 clones, about four fifths occurring once; the ten biggest clones make up roughly 5%. The sequenced sample consisted of PBMCs. The receptors were sampled from a man younger than 45 in good health and CMV-seronegative.

This clone was counted a single time. The chain combines TRBV28 with TRBJ2-3; 11 positions agree with TRBD2. V shed 6 bases and J 3 bases; nucleotides not matched to a gene: 8. The CDR3 extends over 16 amino acids. Germline CDR1 reads MDHEN; CDR2 reads SYDVKM. DNA for the CDR3: TGTGCCAGCAGACGCCGACTAGCGGGGTTGACAGATACGCAGTATTTT. Translating it yields CASRRRLAGLTDTQYF.

The chain recombines TRBV9 with TRBJ2-7; 8 bases match TRBD2. Trimming cost V 3 bases and J 2 bases; bases outside gene matches: 7. This CDR3 comprises 15 residues. Germline assignment: CDR1 SGDLS and CDR2 YYNGEE. CDR3 bases: TGTGCCAGCAGCGCCCGGGGGGGACAAGCCTACGAGCAGTACTTC. Protein: CASSARGGQAYEQYF.

This chain joins TRBV11-2 and TRBJ2-1, with a tentative D call TRBD1 (6 bases). V lost 1 base, J lost 10 bases, and 11 bases lay in between. The CDR3 consists of 13 residues. Looked up from germline, CDR1 is SGHAT and CDR2 is FQNNGV. CDR3 region: CASSLVQGSEQFF. The CDR3 DNA reads as TGTGCCAGCAGCTTAGTCCAGGGGAGCGAGCAGTTCTTC.

The chain couples TRBV5-4 to TRBJ2-5; 8 bases fit TRBD2. CDR3 length equals 14 residues. Trimming took 4 bases from V and 1 from J; bases not matched to a gene: 3. CDR1 SGHNT and CDR2 YYREEE come from the germline V gene (reference sequence). This chain's CDR3 is CASSTGLAQETQYF. The DNA for the CDR3 is TGTGCCAGCAGCACCGGACTAGCCCAAGAGACCCAGTACTTC.

This clone came up a few times. The gene calls are TRBV29-1 and TRBJ2-2; 11 bases line up with TRBD2. The CDR3 is 16 amino acids. V trimming: 7 bases; J trimming: 3 bases; junction bases outside the gene matches: 10. CDR1 is SQVTM and CDR2 is ANQGSEA in the germline V gene. CDR3 in DNA: TGCAGCGCTCGGATACCGGGACTAGCGGACACCGGGGAGCTGTTTTTT. As protein: CSARIPGLADTGELFF.

V is TRBV11-2 and J is TRBJ2-1; D may be TRBD2 (5 bases). Trimming cost V 2 bases and J 8 bases, with 10 bases left between them. The CDR3 has 13 amino acids. CDR1 SGHAT and CDR2 FQNNGV come from the germline V gene. The CDR3 here is CASSLLSGHEQFF. The CDR3 bases are TGTGCCAGCAGCTTACTAAGCGGCCATGAGCAGTTCTTC.

The chain uses TRBV5-1 and TRBJ2-7; weak D call: TRBD2 (7 bases). The CDR3 length is 15 residues. The V gene's germline CDR1 is SGHRS and CDR2 YFSETQ. Trimming cost V 4 bases and J 3 bases, with 17 bases left between them. The CDR3 is CASSRGRGTLYEQYF. The CDR3 DNA reads as TGCGCCAGCAGCCGGGGGCGGGGGACCCTCTACGAGCAGTACTTC. The full variable domain, with the rest looked up from reference TRBV5-1 and TRBJ2-7, is KAGVTQTPRYLIKTRGQQVTLSCSPISGHRSVSWYQQTPGQGLQFLFEYFSETQRNKGNFPGRFSGRQFSNSRSEMNVSTLELGDSALYLCASSRGRGTLYEQYFGPGTRLTVT.